This passage covers 25 T cell receptor beta chains from one sample sequenced in a study of brain T cells in children with intractable seizures. Time point defined: blood from clinic visit 5 months post-surgery; TSC patient then seizure free. Sequencing used immunoSEQ multiplex PCR; TCRdb keeps in-frame clones, though not all of them. The data show about 340,000 clones, approximately 93% seen once. The sample here was peripheral blood, taken more than 4 months after surgery. These receptors were taken from a boy under two years old with tuberous sclerosis and intractable seizures.

This clone came up once. This chain joins TRBV2 and TRBJ1-2; TRBD1 is a possible D gene (6 bases). V dropped 4 bases and J dropped 4 bases, with 19 bases sitting between them. The germline CDR1 and CDR2 sequences are SNHLY and FYNNEI. The length of the CDR3 is 16 residues. The CDR3 here is CASSVEGGHKSYGYTF. Here the CDR3 DNA reads TGTGCCAGCAGTGTGGAGGGGGGTCACAAATCCTATGGCTACACCTTC.

The chain is built from TRBV29-1 and TRBJ2-6; D is possibly TRBD2 (5 bases). Germline V gene sequence: CDR1 SQVTM, CDR2 ANQGSEA. CDR3 size: 17 residues. Trimming cost V 6 bases and J 0 bases, with 18 bases left between them. The DNA of the CDR3 is TGCAGCGTCCTTGGGAGCCGGAAAGGCTCTGGGGCCAACGTCCTGACTTTC. It is translated as CSVLGSRKGSGANVLTF.

The chain employs TRBV6-5 and TRBJ1-1, with 7 bases that match TRBD1. Germline CDR1 MNHEY, CDR2 SVGAGI. CDR3 size: 13 residues. J lost 3 bases, V lost 7 bases, and 5 bases had no gene match. CDR3 residues: CASTRTGYTEAFF. The CDR3 DNA follows: TGTGCCAGCACTAGGACAGGCTACACTGAAGCTTTCTTT.

This clone was counted a single time. This chain joins TRBV6-6 and TRBJ2-5, with D tentatively TRBD1 (7 bases). Germline V gene data show CDR1 as MNHNY and CDR2 as SVGAGI (reference sequence). With 5 bases removed from V and 3 bases from J, the gap between germline ends came to 22 bases. CDR3 length: 17 residues. CDR3 nucleotide sequence: TGTGCCAGCAGTCAACCGAGGGCAGGGGGACTGGAAGAGACCCAGTACTTC. Translated, it gives CASSQPRAGGLEETQYF.

The V and J genes are TRBV9 and TRBJ1-5, with D possibly matching TRBD1 (5 bases). Germline-derived CDR1 and CDR2 are SGDLS and YYNGEE. The CDR3 runs to 15 residues. The V end lost 4 bases, the J end lost 3 bases, and 14 bases lay between the germline ends. The CDR3 DNA sequence: TGTGCCAGCAGCTTAGCGGGGGAATACAATCAGCCCCAGCATTTT. Translation: CASSLAGEYNQPQHF.

The CDR3 protein is CASSQDLKAGFTDTQYF. The CDR3 nucleotides read TGTGCCAGCAGCCAAGATCTTAAGGCGGGGTTCACAGATACGCAGTATTTT. The rearrangement joins TRBV3-1 (or the pseudogene TRBV3-2) to TRBJ2-3; possible D gene TRBD2, 6 bases. V shed 0 bases and J shed 2 bases, with 15 bases lying between them. Germline-derived CDR1 and CDR2 are LGHDT and YNNKEL (reference sequence). The CDR3 runs 17 residues.

The rearrangement uses TRBV3-1 (or the pseudogene TRBV3-2) and TRBJ1-2; the D is unclear. This CDR3 spans 14 amino acids. V gave up 0 bases and J gave up 5 bases, with 10 bases separating them. Per germline, CDR1 LGHDT and CDR2 YNNKEL (reference sequence). CDR3 in DNA: TGTGCCAGCAGCCAAGATCTTGCGCGGTATGGCTACACCTTC. Encoded protein: CASSQDLARYGYTF.

The CDR3 is CASSQVMSSGRVGHEQYF. DNA of the CDR3: TGTGCCAGCAGCCAAGTTATGTCTAGCGGGAGGGTAGGCCACGAGCAGTACTTC. The V call is TRBV3-1 (or the pseudogene TRBV3-2), the J call TRBJ2-7; 12 bases match TRBD2. The V gene's germline CDR1 is LGHDT and CDR2 YNNKEL (reference sequence). The CDR3 is 18 residues long. Trimming removed 1 base from V and 5 bases from J; junction bases left unmatched: 12.

The rearrangement uses TRBV6-5 and TRBJ1-1, with a weak D call TRBD1 (5 bases). The CDR3 is made up of 13 amino acids. CDR1 and CDR2 (germline): MNHEY, SVGAGI. Trimming stripped 3 bases from V and 8 bases from J, with 13 bases between. The CDR3 bases are TGTGCCAGCAGTTATAAGGGTTGGGGCGAAGCTTTCTTT. Translation: CASSYKGWGEAFF.

This clone was seen only once. The CDR3 DNA follows: TGTGCCAGCAACGGAGGGAGCCAAGAGACCCAGTACTTC. It encodes CASNGGSQETQYF. This rearrangement joins TRBV2 to TRBJ2-5, with D tentatively TRBD2 (6 bases). In germline, CDR1 is SNHLY, CDR2 FYNNEI. The CDR3 has 13 residues. V lost 7 bases to trimming and J lost 1 base, with 10 bases between them.

The chain has TRBV25-1 and TRBJ2-7; a possible D gene is TRBD1 (6 bases). The V end lost 5 bases, the J end lost 2 bases, and 13 bases lay between the germline ends. The CDR3 is made up of 14 amino acids. Germline CDR1 reads MGHDK; CDR2 reads SYGVNS. The DNA for the CDR3 is TGTGCCAGCAGTCACAGGGTGTCGCCCTACGAGCAGTACTTC. It yields the protein CASSHRVSPYEQYF.

This clone was detected only once. V is TRBV12-3 or TRBV12-4 and J is TRBJ2-3; D is undetermined. The CDR3 runs 11 residues. The germline V and J ends were trimmed by 8 bases and 6 bases, with 9 bases remaining between them. CDR3 sequence: CASARTDTQYF. CDR3 sequence (DNA): TGTGCCAGCGCGAGGACGGATACGCAGTATTTT.

This sequence joins TRBV6-1 and TRBJ2-3; tentative D call: TRBD1 (5 bases). The CDR3 has 17 amino acids. CDR1 and CDR2 (germline): MNHNS, SASEGT. V was clipped by 2 bases and J by 1 base, with 16 bases between them. The CDR3 is CASSELVEGVGTDTQYF. DNA for the CDR3: TGTGCCAGCAGTGAACTTGTGGAAGGGGTTGGCACAGATACGCAGTATTTT.

The V call is TRBV2, the J call TRBJ1-3, with TRBD1 matching 8 bases. J gave up 0 bases and V 6 bases, and 13 bases lay outside the gene matches. The CDR3 runs 18 residues. Germline CDR1 SNHLY, CDR2 FYNNEI. The CDR3 nucleotides read TGTGCCAGCAGACCCACAGGGGGACCCCTCGTCTCTGGAAACACCATATATTTT. Amino acids: CASRPTGGPLVSGNTIYF.

This clone appeared a single time. As DNA, the CDR3 is TGTGCCAGCAGCTTAGCGGGGAGCTCCTACGAGCAGTACTTC. Translating gives CASSLAGSSYEQYF. The chain links TRBV7-3 to TRBJ2-7, with D perhaps TRBD2 (6 bases). This CDR3 contains 14 residues. The germline V and J ends were trimmed by 2 bases and 0 bases, with 8 bases remaining between them. Germline CDR1 is SGHTA and CDR2 is FQGTGA.

This chain's CDR3 is CASSLDLTGGFGNTEAFF. CDR3 coding DNA: TGTGCCAGCAGCTTAGATCTCACCGGGGGCTTTGGGAACACTGAAGCTTTCTTT. The chain links TRBV11-3 to TRBJ1-1; D is perhaps TRBD1 (6 bases). Trimming stripped 0 bases from V and 1 base from J, with 18 bases between. The germline gives CDR1 SGHNT, CDR2 YENEEA. The CDR3 covers 18 residues.

This clone was recorded only once. The V call is TRBV6-1, the J call TRBJ1-5; D not certain. V lost 2 bases, J lost 4 bases, and 3 bases lay in between. The CDR3 contains 12 residues. The germline V gene has CDR1 MNHNS and CDR2 SASEGT. CDR3 coding DNA: TGTGCCAGCAGTGAACTAAATCAGCCCCAGCATTTT. Its translation: CASSELNQPQHF.

V and J are TRBV6-6 and TRBJ2-7; D uncertain. CDR1 is MNHNY and CDR2 is SVGAGI in the germline V gene (reference sequence). V lost 2 bases and J 2 bases, leaving 1 base between the germline ends. The CDR3 covers 11 residues. The CDR3 nucleotides read TGTGCCAGCAGTTACACCTACGAGCAGTACTTC. Residues: CASSYTYEQYF.

V and J are TRBV6-5 and TRBJ1-1; 7 bases fit TRBD1. V lost 7 bases and J lost 6; bases outside the gene matches: 5. Germline assignment: CDR1 MNHEY and CDR2 SVGAGI. The CDR3 totals 12 residues. For the CDR3, the DNA is TGTGCCAGCAAGACTCAGGGGGCTGAAGCTTTCTTT. It is translated as CASKTQGAEAFF.

This clone was recorded once. The chain couples TRBV6-5 to TRBJ1-4; perhaps TRBD1 as D (5 bases). CDR3 length equals 15 residues. Per the germline V gene, CDR1 is MNHEY and CDR2 is SVGAGI. The V gene lost 6 bases and the J gene lost 5 bases, with 16 bases spanning the gap. For the CDR3, the DNA is TGTGCCAGCAGAAGCCAGGGTTCAGGGAATGAAAAACTGTTTTTT. Its protein is CASRSQGSGNEKLFF.

V gene TRBV19 combines with J gene TRBJ2-5, with D possibly TRBD2 on 5 matching bases. Between the trimmed V and J ends, which lost 5 bases and 5 bases, there was a span of 12 bases. This CDR3 has 13 residues. The V gene's germline CDR1 is LNHDA and CDR2 SQIVND (reference sequence). The CDR3 loop reads CASSVLGSETQYF. The CDR3 DNA reads as TGTGCCAGTAGTGTTCTGGGGAGCGAGACCCAGTACTTC. The full variable domain, its missing parts supplied by reference TRBV19 and TRBJ2-5, is DGGITQSPKYLFRKEGQNVTLSCEQNLNHDAMYWYRQDPGQGLRLIYYSQIVNDFQKGDIAEGYSVSREKKESFPLTVTSAQKNPTAFYLCASSVLGSETQYFGPGTRLLVL.

The chain links TRBV12-5 to TRBJ2-3; the match to TRBD2 covers 11 bases. V lost 5 bases to trimming and J lost 0 bases; unmatched junction nucleotides: 7. The CDR3 is 17 amino acids. Germline V gene lookup returns CDR1 LGHNT and CDR2 FRNRAP. CDR3 sequence reads: CASGPHRTSGSTDTQYF. In nucleotides, the CDR3 is TGTGCTAGTGGTCCTCATCGGACTAGCGGGAGCACAGATACGCAGTATTTT.

The rearrangement joins TRBV24-1 to TRBJ2-1, with a weak D call TRBD1 (6 bases). Per the germline V gene, CDR1 is KGHDR and CDR2 is SFDVKD. CDR3 length equals 13 residues. V was trimmed by 2 bases and J by 12 bases, leaving 13 bases between them. The CDR3 sequence is CATSDYGGETQFF. The CDR3 DNA reads TGTGCCACCAGTGATTATGGGGGCGAGACGCAGTTCTTC.

V gene TRBV6-5 combines with J gene TRBJ1-1, with D unclear. Germline CDR1 and CDR2: MNHEY and SVGAGI. Trimming stripped 0 bases from V and 5 bases from J, with 7 bases between. This CDR3 comprises 13 residues. CDR3 amino acids: CASSYSMRTEAFF. The CDR3 DNA follows: TGTGCCAGCAGTTACTCGATGAGGACTGAAGCTTTCTTT.

This rearrangement joins TRBV10-3 to TRBJ2-5; no clear D gene. The CDR3 spans 13 residues. Germline lookup yields CDR1 ENHRY and CDR2 SYGVKD. Trimming removed 3 bases from V and 3 bases from J, with 8 bases in between. The CDR3 coding sequence is TGTGCCATCAGTGATTGGCAGGAAGAGACCCAGTACTTC. Protein sequence: CAISDWQEETQYF.